This is a list of T cell receptor beta chains from one sample in a study of graft-versus-host responses after intestinal transplantation. Using immunoSEQ multiplex PCR, the repertoire was profiled, and TCRdb retains in-frame clones only, with some absent. This repertoire shows 15,000 to 20,000 clones, roughly 80% found once; its top ten account for 15% to 20%. The material was ileum tissue, obtained 104 days after intestinal transplant. The receptor set was obtained from a human patient who received an intestinal transplant, so some T cells may come from the graft donor. Both conserved end residues are part of each CDR3. D genes are given only for firm matches. Not all rows give a size; the values are once, few, many and, for expanded clones, a class.

clone size	V gene	D gene	J gene	CDR3 protein	CDR3 DNA
.	TRBV5-1	.	TRBJ2-5	CASSLNRETQYF	TGCGCCAGCAGCTTAAATAGAGAGACCCAGTACTTC
.	TRBV19	.	TRBJ2-7	CASSIAGGTGINYEQYF	TGTGCCAGTAGTATAGCAGGGGGGACGGGGATAAACTACGAGCAGTACTTC
.	TRBV7-6	.	TRBJ2-5	CASSPLEQTQYF	TGTGCCAGCAGCCCGCTCGAGCAGACCCAGTACTTC
.	TRBV9	TRBD1	TRBJ2-7	CASSGDRHYEQYF	TGTGCCAGCAGCGGGGACAGACACTACGAGCAGTACTTC
.	TRBV11-2	.	TRBJ1-5	CASSPNQPQHF	TGTGCCAGCAGCCCTAATCAGCCCCAGCATTTT
.	TRBV14	.	TRBJ2-7	CASSKGGTAPYEQYF	TGTGCCAGCAGCAAGGGGGGGACCGCCCCCTACGAGCAGTACTTC
.	TRBV4-3	.	TRBJ2-6	CASSQEGRTSFSGANVLTF	TGCGCCAGCAGCCAAGAAGGCAGGACATCGTTTTCTGGGGCCAACGTCCTGACTTTC
.	TRBV9	.	TRBJ1-5	CASSVGDNQPQHF	TGTGCCAGCAGCGTGGGGGACAATCAGCCCCAGCATTTT
.	TRBV27	TRBD2	TRBJ2-2	CASSSRTSVYGELFF	TGTGCCAGCAGTTCTAGGACTAGCGTATACGGGGAGCTGTTTTTT
.	TRBV4-1	.	TRBJ2-5	CASSRRGPLGEQYF	TGCGCCAGCAGCCGCCGGGGACCTTTAGGGGAGCAGTACTTC
.	TRBV6-4	TRBD2	TRBJ2-3	CASSPGLAGPSTDTQYF	TGTGCCAGCTCTCCTGGACTAGCGGGACCTAGCACAGATACGCAGTATTTT
.	TRBV7-2	TRBD1	TRBJ1-1	CASSLGQGANTEAFF	TGTGCCAGCAGCTTAGGACAGGGGGCTAACACTGAAGCTTTCTTT
.	TRBV7-8	TRBD2	TRBJ2-1	CASSLGGGVRNEQFF	TGTGCCAGCAGCTTAGGCGGGGGGGTGCGGAATGAGCAGTTCTTC
large	TRBV6-6	TRBD1	TRBJ1-5	CASSSQGGDQPQHF	TGTGCCAGCAGTTCCCAGGGGGGGGATCAGCCCCAGCATTTT
once	TRBV28	.	TRBJ1-5	CASSLQRRDQPQHF	TGTGCCAGCAGTTTACAAAGAAGAGATCAGCCCCAGCATTTT
few	TRBV2	.	TRBJ1-1	CASRDTMNTEAFF	TGTGCCAGCAGGGACACCATGAACACTGAAGCTTTCTTT
.	TRBV19	TRBD1	TRBJ2-3	CASSTLGQGSTDTQYF	TGTGCCAGTAGTACCCTGGGACAGGGTAGCACAGATACGCAGTATTTT
.	TRBV19	.	TRBJ2-1	CASSIGRISYNEQFF	TGTGCCAGTAGTATCGGGCGGATCTCCTACAATGAGCAGTTCTTC